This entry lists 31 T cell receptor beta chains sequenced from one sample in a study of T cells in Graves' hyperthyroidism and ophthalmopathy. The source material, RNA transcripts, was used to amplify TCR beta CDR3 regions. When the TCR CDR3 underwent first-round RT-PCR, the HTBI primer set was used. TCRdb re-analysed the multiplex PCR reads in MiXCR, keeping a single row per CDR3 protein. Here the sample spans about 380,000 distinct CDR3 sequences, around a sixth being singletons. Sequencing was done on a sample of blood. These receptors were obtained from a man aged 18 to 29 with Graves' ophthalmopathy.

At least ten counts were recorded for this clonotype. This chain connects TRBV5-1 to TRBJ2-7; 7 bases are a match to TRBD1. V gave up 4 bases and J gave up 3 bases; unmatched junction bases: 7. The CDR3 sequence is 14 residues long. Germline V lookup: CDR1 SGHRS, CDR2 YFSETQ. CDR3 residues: CASSINRGSYEQYF. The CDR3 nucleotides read TGCGCCAGCAGCATTAACAGGGGCAGCTACGAGCAGTACTTC. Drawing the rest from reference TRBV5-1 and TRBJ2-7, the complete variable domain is KAGVTQTPRYLIKTRGQQVTLSCSPISGHRSVSWYQQTPGQGLQFLFEYFSETQRNKGNFPGRFSGRQFSNSRSEMNVSTLELGDSALYLCASSINRGSYEQYFGPGTRLTVT.

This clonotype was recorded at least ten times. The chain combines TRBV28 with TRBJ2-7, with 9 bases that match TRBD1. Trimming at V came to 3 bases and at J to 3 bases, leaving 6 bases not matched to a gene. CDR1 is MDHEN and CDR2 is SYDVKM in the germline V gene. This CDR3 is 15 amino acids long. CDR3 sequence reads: CASSLGDRVFYEQYF. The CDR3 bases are TGTGCCAGCAGTTTGGGGGACAGGGTATTCTACGAGCAGTACTTC.

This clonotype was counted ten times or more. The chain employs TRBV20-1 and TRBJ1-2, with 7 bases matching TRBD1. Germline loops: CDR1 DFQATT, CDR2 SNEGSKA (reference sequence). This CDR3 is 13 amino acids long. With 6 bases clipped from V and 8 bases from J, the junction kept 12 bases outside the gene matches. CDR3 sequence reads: CSAPGQPGGGYTF. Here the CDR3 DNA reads TGCAGTGCCCCGGGACAGCCAGGGGGGGGCTACACCTTC.

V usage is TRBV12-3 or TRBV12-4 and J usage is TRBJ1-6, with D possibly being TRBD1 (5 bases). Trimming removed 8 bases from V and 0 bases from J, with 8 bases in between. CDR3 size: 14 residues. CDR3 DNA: TGTGCCAGCGCGGGGCTCTCCTATAATTCACCCCTCCACTTT. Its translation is CASAGLSYNSPLHF.

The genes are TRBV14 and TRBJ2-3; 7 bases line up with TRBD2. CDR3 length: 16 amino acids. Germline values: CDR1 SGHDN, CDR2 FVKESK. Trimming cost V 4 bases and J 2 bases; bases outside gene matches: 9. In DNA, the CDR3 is TGTGCCAGCAGCCCCTCCGGGACTACCTACACAGATACGCAGTATTTT. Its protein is CASSPSGTTYTDTQYF.

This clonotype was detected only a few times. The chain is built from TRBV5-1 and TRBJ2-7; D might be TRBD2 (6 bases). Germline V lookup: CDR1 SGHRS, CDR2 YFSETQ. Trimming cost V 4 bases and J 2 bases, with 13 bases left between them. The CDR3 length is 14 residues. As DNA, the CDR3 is TGCGCCAGCAGCCCGGGGGACTTGGCCTACGAGCAGTACTTC. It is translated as CASSPGDLAYEQYF.

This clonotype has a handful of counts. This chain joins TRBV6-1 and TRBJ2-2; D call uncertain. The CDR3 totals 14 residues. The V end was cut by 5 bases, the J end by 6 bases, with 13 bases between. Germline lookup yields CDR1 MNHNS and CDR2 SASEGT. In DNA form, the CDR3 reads TGTGCCAGCAGTCAACTACTACAGTCCGGGGAGCTGTTTTTT. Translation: CASSQLLQSGELFF.

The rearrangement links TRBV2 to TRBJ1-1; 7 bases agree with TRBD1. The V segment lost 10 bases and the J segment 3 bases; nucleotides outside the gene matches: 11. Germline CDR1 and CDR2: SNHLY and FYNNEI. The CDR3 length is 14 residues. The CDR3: CATSPDDRDTEAFF. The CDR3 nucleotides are TGTGCCACCTCCCCGGACGACAGGGACACTGAAGCTTTCTTT.

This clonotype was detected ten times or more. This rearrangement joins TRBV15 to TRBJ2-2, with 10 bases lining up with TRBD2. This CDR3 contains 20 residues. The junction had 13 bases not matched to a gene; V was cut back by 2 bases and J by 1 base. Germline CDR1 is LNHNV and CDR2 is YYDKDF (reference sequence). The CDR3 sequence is CATSRPGRERGGRNTGELFF. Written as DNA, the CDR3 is TGTGCCACCAGCAGACCTGGACGAGAGCGGGGGGGGCGGAACACCGGGGAGCTGTTTTTT.

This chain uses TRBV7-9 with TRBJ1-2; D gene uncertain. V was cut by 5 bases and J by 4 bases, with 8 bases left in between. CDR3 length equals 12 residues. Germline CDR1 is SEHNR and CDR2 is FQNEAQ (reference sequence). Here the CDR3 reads CASSQRTYGYTF. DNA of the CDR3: TGTGCCAGCAGCCAAAGGACCTATGGCTACACCTTC.

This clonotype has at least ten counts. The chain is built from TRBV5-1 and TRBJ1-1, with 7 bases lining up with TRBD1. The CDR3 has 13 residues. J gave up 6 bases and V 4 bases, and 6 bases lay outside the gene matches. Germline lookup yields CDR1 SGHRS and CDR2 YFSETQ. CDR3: CASSVQGMAEAFF. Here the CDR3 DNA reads TGCGCCAGCAGCGTACAGGGGATGGCTGAAGCTTTCTTT.

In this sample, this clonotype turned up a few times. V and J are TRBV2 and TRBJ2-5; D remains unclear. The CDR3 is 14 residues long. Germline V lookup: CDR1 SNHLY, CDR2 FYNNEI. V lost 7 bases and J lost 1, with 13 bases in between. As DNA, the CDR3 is TGTGCCAGCACGGCCCTCGGGCCCCAAGAGACCCAGTACTTC. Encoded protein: CASTALGPQETQYF.

CDR3 loop: CSARGWSLRDRKNTGELFF. The CDR3, as DNA: TGCAGTGCTAGAGGTTGGTCTCTCCGGGACAGGAAGAACACCGGGGAGCTGTTTTTT. The rearrangement uses TRBV20-1 and TRBJ2-2; 8 bases are shared with TRBD1. The germline V gene encodes CDR1 DFQATT and CDR2 SNEGSKA (reference sequence). The CDR3 extends over 19 amino acids. J gave up 1 base and V 1 base, and 14 bases lay outside the gene matches.

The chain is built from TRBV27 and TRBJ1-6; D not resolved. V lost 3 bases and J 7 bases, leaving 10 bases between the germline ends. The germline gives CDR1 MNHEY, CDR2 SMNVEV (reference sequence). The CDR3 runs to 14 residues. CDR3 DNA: TGTGCCAGCAGTTTTATAGCGAAGAATTCACCCCTCCACTTT. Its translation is CASSFIAKNSPLHF.

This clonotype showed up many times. CDR3 bases: TGTGCCAGCAGCTTAATGGGGACTAGCACTGCTGAGCAGTTCTTC. It codes for CASSLMGTSTAEQFF. The rearrangement links TRBV11-2 to TRBJ2-1; 9 bases are shared with TRBD2. J gave up 9 bases and V 2 bases, and 8 bases lay outside the gene matches. In germline, CDR1 is SGHAT, CDR2 FQNNGV. The CDR3 has 15 residues. Full variable domain (rest looked up from reference TRBV11-2 and TRBJ2-1): EAGVAQSPRYKIIEKRQSVAFWCNPISGHATLYWYQQILGQGPKLLIQFQNNGVVDDSQLPKDRFSAERLKGVDSTLKIQPAKLEDSAVYLCASSLMGTSTAEQFFGPGTRLTVL.

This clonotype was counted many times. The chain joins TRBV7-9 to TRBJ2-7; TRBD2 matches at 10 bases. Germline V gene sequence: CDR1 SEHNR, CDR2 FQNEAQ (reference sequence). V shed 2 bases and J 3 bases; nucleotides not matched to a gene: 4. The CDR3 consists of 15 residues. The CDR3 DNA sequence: TGTGCCAGCAGCTTACTCCAGCGGGGGGGCTACGAGCAGTACTTC. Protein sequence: CASSLLQRGGYEQYF.

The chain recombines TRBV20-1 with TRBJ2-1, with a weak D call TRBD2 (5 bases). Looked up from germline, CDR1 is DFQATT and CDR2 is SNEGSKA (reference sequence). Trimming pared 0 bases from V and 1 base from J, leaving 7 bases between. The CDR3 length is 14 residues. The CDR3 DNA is TGCAGTGCTAGAGATCGGGATTCCTACAATGAGCAGTTCTTC. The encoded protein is CSARDRDSYNEQFF.

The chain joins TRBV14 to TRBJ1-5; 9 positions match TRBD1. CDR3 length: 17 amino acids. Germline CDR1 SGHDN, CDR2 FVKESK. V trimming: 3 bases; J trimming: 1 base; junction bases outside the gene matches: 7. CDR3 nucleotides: TGTGCCAGCAGCCATAGAACAGGGGGCGGGAGCAATCAGCCCCAGCATTTT. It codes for CASSHRTGGGSNQPQHF.

The CDR3 protein is CASSSHDRYTLHF. CDR3 in DNA: TGTGCCAGCAGTTCACACGACAGGTATACCCTCCACTTT. V gene TRBV27 combines with J gene TRBJ1-6; perhaps TRBD1 as D (6 bases). The V end lost 4 bases, the J end lost 14 bases, and 15 bases lay between the germline ends. The length of the CDR3 is 13 residues. The germline V gene encodes CDR1 MNHEY and CDR2 SMNVEV (reference sequence).

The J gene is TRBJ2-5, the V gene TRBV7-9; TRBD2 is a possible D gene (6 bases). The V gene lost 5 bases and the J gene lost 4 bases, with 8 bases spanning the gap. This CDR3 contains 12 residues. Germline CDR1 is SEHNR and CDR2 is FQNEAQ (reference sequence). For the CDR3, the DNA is TGTGCCAGCAGCCAGGAGGGAGAGACCCAGTACTTC. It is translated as CASSQEGETQYF. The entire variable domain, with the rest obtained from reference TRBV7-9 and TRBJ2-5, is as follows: DTGVSQNPRHKITKRGQNVTFRCDPISEHNRLYWYRQTLGQGPEFLTYFQNEAQLEKSRLLSDRFSAERPKGSFSTLEIQRTEQGDSAMYLCASSQEGETQYFGPGTRLLVL.

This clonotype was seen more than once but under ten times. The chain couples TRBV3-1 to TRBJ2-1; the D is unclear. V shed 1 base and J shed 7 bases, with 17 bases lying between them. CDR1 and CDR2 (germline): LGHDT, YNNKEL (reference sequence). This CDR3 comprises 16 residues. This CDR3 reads CASSQGVQSMGNEQFF. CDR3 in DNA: TGTGCCAGCAGCCAAGGGGTTCAAAGCATGGGGAATGAGCAGTTCTTC.

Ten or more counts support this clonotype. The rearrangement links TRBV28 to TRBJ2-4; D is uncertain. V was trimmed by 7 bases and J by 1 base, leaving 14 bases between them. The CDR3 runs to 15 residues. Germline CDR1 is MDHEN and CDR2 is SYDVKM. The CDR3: CASIPAAVAKNIQYF. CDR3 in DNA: TGTGCCAGCATCCCCGCGGCGGTGGCCAAAAACATTCAGTACTTC.

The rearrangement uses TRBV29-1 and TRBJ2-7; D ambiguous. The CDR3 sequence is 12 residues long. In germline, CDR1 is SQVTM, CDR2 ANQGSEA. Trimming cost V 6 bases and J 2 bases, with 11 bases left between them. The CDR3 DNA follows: TGCAGCGTCCTAACAGTAGCCTACGAGCAGTACTTC. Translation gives CSVLTVAYEQYF.

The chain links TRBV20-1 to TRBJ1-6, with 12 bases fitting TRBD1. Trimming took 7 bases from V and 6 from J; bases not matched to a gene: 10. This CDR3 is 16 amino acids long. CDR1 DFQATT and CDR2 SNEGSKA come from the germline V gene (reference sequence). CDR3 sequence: CSVMGTGGFLNSPLHF. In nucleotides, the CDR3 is TGCAGTGTTATGGGGACAGGGGGCTTTCTTAATTCACCCCTCCACTTT.

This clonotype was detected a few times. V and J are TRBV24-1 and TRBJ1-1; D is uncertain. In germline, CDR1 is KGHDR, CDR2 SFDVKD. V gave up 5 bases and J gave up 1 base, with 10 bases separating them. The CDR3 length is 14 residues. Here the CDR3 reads CATSGGSRNTEAFF. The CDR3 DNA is TGTGCCACCAGTGGGGGATCTAGGAACACTGAAGCTTTCTTT.

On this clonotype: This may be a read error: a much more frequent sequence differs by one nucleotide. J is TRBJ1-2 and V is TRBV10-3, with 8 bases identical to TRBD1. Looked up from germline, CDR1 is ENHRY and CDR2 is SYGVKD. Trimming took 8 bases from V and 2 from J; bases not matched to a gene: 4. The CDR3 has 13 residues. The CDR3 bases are TGTGCCATCGTGAGACAGGGGAACTATGGCTACACCTTC. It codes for CAIVRQGNYGYTF.

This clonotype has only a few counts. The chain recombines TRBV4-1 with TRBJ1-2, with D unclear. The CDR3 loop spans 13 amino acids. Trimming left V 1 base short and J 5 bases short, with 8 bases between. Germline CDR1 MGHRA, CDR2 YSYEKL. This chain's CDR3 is CASSQALWYGYTF. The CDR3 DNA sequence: TGCGCCAGCAGCCAAGCTCTCTGGTATGGCTACACCTTC.

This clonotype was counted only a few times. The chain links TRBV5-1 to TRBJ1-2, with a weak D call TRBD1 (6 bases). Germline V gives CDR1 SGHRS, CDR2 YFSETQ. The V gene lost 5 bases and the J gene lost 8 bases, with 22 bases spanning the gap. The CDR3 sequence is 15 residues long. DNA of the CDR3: TGCGCCAGCAGACATCTTGGGGCAGGGGAGGAGGGCTACACCTTC. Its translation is CASRHLGAGEEGYTF.

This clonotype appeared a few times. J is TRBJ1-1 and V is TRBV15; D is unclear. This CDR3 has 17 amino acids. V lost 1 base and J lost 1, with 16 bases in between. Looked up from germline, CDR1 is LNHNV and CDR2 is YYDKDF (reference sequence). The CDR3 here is CATSRGPSAGANTEAFF. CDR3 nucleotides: TGTGCCACCAGCAGAGGCCCCTCTGCAGGTGCGAACACTGAAGCTTTCTTT.

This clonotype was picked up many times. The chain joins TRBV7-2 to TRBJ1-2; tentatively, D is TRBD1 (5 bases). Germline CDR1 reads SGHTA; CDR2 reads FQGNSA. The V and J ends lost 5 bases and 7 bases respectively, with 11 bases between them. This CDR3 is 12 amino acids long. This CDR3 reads CASSPGERGYTF. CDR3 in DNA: TGTGCCAGCAGCCCGGGGGAACGTGGCTACACCTTC.

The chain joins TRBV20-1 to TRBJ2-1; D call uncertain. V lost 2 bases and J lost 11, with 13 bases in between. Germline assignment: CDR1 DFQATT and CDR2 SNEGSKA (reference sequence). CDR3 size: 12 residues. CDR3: CSARWVINKQFF. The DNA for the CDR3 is TGCAGTGCTAGATGGGTAATAAATAAGCAGTTCTTC.